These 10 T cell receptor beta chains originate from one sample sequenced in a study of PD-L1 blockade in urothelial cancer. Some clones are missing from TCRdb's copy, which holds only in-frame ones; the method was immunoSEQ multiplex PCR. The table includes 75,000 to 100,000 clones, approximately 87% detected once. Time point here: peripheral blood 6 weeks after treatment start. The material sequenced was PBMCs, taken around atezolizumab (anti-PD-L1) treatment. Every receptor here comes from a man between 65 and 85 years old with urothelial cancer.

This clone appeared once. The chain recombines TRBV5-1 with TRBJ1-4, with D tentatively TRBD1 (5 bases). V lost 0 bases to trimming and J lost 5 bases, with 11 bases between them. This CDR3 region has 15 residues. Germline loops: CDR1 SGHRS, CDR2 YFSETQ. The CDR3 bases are TGCGCCAGCAGCTTGGCGGGGGGTGACAATGAAAAACTGTTTTTT. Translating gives CASSLAGGDNEKLFF.

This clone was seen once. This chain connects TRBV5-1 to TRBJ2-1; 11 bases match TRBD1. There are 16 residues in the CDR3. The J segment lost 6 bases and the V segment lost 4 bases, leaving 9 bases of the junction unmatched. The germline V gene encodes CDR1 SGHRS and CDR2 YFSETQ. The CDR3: CASSLPSGTGGNEQFF. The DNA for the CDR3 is TGCGCCAGCAGCCTCCCTTCCGGGACAGGGGGCAATGAGCAGTTCTTC.

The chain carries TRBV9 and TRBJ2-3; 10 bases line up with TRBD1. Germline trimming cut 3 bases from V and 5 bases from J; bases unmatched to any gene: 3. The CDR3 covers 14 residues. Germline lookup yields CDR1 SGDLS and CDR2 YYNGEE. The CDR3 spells CASSEGQGIDTQYF. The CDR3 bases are TGTGCCAGCAGCGAGGGACAGGGGATAGATACGCAGTATTTT.

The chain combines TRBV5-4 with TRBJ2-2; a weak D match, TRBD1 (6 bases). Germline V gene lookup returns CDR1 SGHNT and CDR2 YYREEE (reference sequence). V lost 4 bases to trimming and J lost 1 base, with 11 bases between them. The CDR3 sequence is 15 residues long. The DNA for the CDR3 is TGTGCCAGCAGCCCCAGACAGGAGAACACCGGGGAGCTGTTTTTT. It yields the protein CASSPRQENTGELFF.

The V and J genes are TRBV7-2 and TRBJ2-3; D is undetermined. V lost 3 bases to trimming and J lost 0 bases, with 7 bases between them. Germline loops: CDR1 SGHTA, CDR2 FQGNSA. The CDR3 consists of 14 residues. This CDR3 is CASSFGASTDTQYF. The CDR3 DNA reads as TGTGCCAGCAGCTTCGGAGCTAGCACAGATACGCAGTATTTT.

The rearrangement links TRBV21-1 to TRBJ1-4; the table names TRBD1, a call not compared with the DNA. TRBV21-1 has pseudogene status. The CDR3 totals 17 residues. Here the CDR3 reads CASTIRQKTATNEKLFF. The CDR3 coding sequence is TGTGCCAGCACCATTAGACAGAAGACTGCAACTAATGAAAAACTGTTTTTT.

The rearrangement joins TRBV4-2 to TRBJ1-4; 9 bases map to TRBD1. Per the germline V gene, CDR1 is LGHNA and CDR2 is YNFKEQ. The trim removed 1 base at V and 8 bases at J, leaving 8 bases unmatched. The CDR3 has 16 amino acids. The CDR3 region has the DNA TGTGCCAGCAGCCAAGCCCCGGACAGGGGTGGGGAAAAACTGTTTTTT. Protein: CASSQAPDRGGEKLFF.

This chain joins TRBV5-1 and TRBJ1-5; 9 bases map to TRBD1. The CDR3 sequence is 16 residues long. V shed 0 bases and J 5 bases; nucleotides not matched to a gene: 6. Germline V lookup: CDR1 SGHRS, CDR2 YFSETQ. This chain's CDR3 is CASSLGSTGGDQPQHF. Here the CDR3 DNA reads TGCGCCAGCAGCTTGGGGTCCACAGGGGGCGATCAGCCCCAGCATTTT.

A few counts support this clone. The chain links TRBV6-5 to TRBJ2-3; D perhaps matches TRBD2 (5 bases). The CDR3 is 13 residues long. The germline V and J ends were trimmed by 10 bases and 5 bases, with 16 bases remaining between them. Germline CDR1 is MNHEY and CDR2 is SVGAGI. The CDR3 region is CATGLSVEDTQYF. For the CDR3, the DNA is TGTGCCACCGGCCTTAGCGTCGAAGATACGCAGTATTTT.

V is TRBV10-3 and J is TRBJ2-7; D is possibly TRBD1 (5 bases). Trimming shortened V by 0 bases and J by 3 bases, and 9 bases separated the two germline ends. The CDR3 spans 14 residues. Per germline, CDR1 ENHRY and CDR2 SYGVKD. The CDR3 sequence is CAISESSGYYEQYF. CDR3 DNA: TGTGCCATCAGTGAGTCGTCAGGGTACTACGAGCAGTACTTC.